What follows describes a single T cell receptor beta chain. Its antigen is undetermined. This sample is part of a study of CD8 T cells in Susac syndrome. Study as a whole: Patients with Susac syndrome were therapy-naive, taking corticosteroids, with some also receiving intravenous immunoglobulin, or taking intravenous immunoglobulin alone at the time their blood was drawn.

Findings and caveats of the study: Susac-specific public clones were found in both the total CD8+ and the CD8+ TEMRA repertoires, with fewer than 20 in the former and about five in the latter.

This CDR3 is built from 14 residues. The germline V and J ends were trimmed by 0 bases and 2 bases, with 6 bases remaining between them. CDR1 and CDR2 from the germline V gene are SGHTA and FQGNSA. A quantity of roughly 0.5 to 1 ug RNA underwent reverse transcription using random hexamers. Multiplex PCR with immunoSEQ amplified the TCR beta CDR3 across 54 Vbeta and 13 Jbeta. TCRdb reprocessed the immunoSEQ multiplex PCR reads via MiXCR and lists one record per CDR3 protein. The table records some 50,000 distinct CDR3 sequences, approximately 95% of them present only once. The source of this sequence is a human donor with Susac syndrome. The sample consisted of CD8+ T cells from PBMCs. The J gene is TRBJ2-3, the V gene TRBV7-2; D not certain. This CDR3 is CASSLAVFTDTQYF. CDR3 DNA: TGTGCCAGCAGCTTAGCGGTTTTCACAGATACGCAGTATTTT.